This passage covers 7 T cell receptor beta chains from one sample sequenced in a study of blood T cell repertoires in COVID-19 (dated by TCRdb to about 2020). Library generation was performed with the immunoSEQ multiplex PCR assay. TCRdb holds this immuneACCESS table with in-frame rearrangements only. Some clones are missing; in checked studies, unresolved V genes explain under half, and the rest has no known cause. A total of roughly 70,000 clones appear in this sample, 80% of them only once. 18% of the sample lies in the top ten. Specimen: peripheral blood. Receptor source: a man between 65 and 85 years old who had recovered from COVID-19.

This chain joins TRBV6-2 or TRBV6-3 and TRBJ1-2, with unresolved D. This CDR3 is built from 12 residues. Germline V gene data show CDR1 as MNHEY and CDR2 as SVGEGT. V dropped 5 bases and J dropped 7 bases, with 11 bases sitting between them. The CDR3 region is CASSSRTSGYTF. The CDR3 coding sequence is TGTGCCAGCAGTAGCCGGACTTCTGGCTACACCTTC.

The V and J genes are TRBV6-2 or TRBV6-3 and TRBJ1-2; D gene uncertain. Trimming took off 2 bases at V and 8 bases at J, with 9 bases between the two ends. Germline V CDR1 and CDR2: MNHEY, SVGEGT. This CDR3 region has 12 residues. The CDR3 region is CASSYGLGGYTF. CDR3 DNA sequence: TGTGCCAGCAGTTACGGACTGGGAGGCTACACCTTC.

The gene calls are TRBV27 and TRBJ1-1; 7 bases agree with TRBD1. There are 16 residues in the CDR3. The J segment lost 1 base and the V segment lost 2 bases, leaving 7 bases of the junction unmatched. Germline V gene data show CDR1 as MNHEY and CDR2 as SMNVEV (reference sequence). This chain's CDR3 is CASSLIPPGGNTEAFF. In DNA form, the CDR3 reads TGTGCCAGCAGTTTAATCCCCCCAGGGGGGAACACTGAAGCTTTCTTT.

The chain links TRBV5-8 to TRBJ2-7; tentative D call: TRBD2 (6 bases). Germline CDR1 is SGHTS and CDR2 is YDEGEE. Deletions cut 4 bases from V and 3 bases from J, with 20 bases between. This CDR3 region has 16 residues. In DNA, the CDR3 is TGTGCCAGCAGCACCCCCGGGGCGGGGATAAGCTACGAGCAGTACTTC. Translating it yields CASSTPGAGISYEQYF. The full variable domain, completed using reference TRBV5-8 and TRBJ2-7, is EAGVTQSPTHLIKTRGQQATLRCSPISGHTSVYWYQQALGLGLQFLLWYDEGEERNRGNFPPRFSGRQFPNYSSELNVNALELEDSALYLCASSTPGAGISYEQYFGPGTRLTVT.

The CDR3 nucleotides are TGCGCCAGCAGCTACGATACCCAACAGGGATCTGGAAACACCATATATTTT. Protein sequence: CASSYDTQQGSGNTIYF. J is TRBJ1-3 and V is TRBV5-1; D may be TRBD1 (6 bases). CDR1 is SGHRS and CDR2 is YFSETQ in the germline V gene. Between the trimmed V and J ends, which lost 3 bases and 1 base, there was a span of 17 bases. The CDR3 length is 17 residues.

As regards this clone: The same CDR3 can be traced to other DNA sequences in this sample. This sequence joins TRBV19 and TRBJ2-5; 7 bases agree with TRBD1. The junction had 9 bases not matched to a gene; V was cut back by 9 bases and J by 5 bases. The CDR3 totals 13 residues. In germline, CDR1 is LNHDA, CDR2 SQIVND (reference sequence). The CDR3 loop reads CASSVDREETQYF. CDR3 DNA: TGTGCCAGCTCTGTCGACAGGGAGGAGACCCAGTACTTC.

This chain links TRBV7-8 with TRBJ2-3; TRBD2 agrees at 8 bases. The CDR3 consists of 15 residues. V lost 4 bases and J lost 2; bases outside the gene matches: 5. The germline V gene encodes CDR1 SGHVS and CDR2 FQNEAQ. The CDR3 is CASSWGAGATDTQYF. CDR3 DNA sequence: TGTGCCAGCAGCTGGGGAGCGGGGGCCACAGATACGCAGTATTTT.